This T cell receptor (beta chain) was recovered during a study of response to subunit inactivated influenza vaccine. This clonotype was detected only a few times. CDR3 length: 14 residues. V lost 8 bases, J lost 8 bases, and 19 bases lay in between. Germline assignment: CDR1 LNHDA and CDR2 SQIVND (reference sequence). Each CDR3 protein is one row after TCRdb ran MiXCR on the RT-PCR reads. Here the sample spans approximately 170,000 distinct CDR3 sequences, less than 15% being singletons. This same sample was also taken into another study, of T cells expressing NK-cell markers. That source notes: In generating TCR beta cDNA, 5'RACE template switching with UMIs was used. Sorted CD3+CD56-NKG2C+, CD3+CD56+NKG2C+ and CD3+CD56+NKG2C- T cells supplied the TCR beta repertoires.

This specimen consisted of CD8+ T cells sorted from PBMCs, obtained roughly 12 days after vaccination. This TCR came from a man aged 50 to 59 who received an inactivated influenza vaccine. V is TRBV19 and J is TRBJ2-1; D is possibly TRBD2 (6 bases). CDR3 nucleotide sequence: TGTGCCAGTTGGGGTGGGGGGAGTGTTGATGAGCAGTTCTTC. Its protein is CASWGGGSVDEQFF.